This T cell receptor beta chain was captured by sequencing in a study of T-cell memory formation after mild COVID-19. Broader study findings: Unconfirmed was the SARS-CoV-2 specificity of second-wave clones that peaked on day 37. Researchers report contracting CD4+ clones mostly in CM and EM, with CD8+ clones in EMRA.

Sample barcodes and UMIs were carried by the TCR alpha and TCR beta cDNA libraries that 5'RACE generated with constant-segment primers. One entry per CDR3 protein, called by TCRdb with MiXCR from the 5' RACE reads. The repertoire consists of 350,000 to 450,000 distinct CDR3 sequences, with about 24% occurring once and the leading ten covering 7.5% to 10%. This clonotype has just a few counts. Its antigen is currently unknown. The CDR3 is 13 residues long. After removal of 3 bases from V and 13 bases from J, the junction contained 10 bases not matched to a gene. CDR1 and CDR2 (germline): PRHDT, FYEKMQ (reference sequence).

J is TRBJ1-1 and V is TRBV13, with TRBD1 matching 8 bases. Sequencing was done on a sample of PBMCs or a T cell subset sorted from them (not recorded which). This clonotype was sampled from an adult woman who had mild COVID-19 (a few samples of this study predate the infection). Cell type and time point are not known. This chain's CDR3 is CASSLDQGARVFF. CDR3 sequence (DNA): TGTGCCAGCAGCTTGGACCAGGGGGCGAGGGTTTTCTTT.